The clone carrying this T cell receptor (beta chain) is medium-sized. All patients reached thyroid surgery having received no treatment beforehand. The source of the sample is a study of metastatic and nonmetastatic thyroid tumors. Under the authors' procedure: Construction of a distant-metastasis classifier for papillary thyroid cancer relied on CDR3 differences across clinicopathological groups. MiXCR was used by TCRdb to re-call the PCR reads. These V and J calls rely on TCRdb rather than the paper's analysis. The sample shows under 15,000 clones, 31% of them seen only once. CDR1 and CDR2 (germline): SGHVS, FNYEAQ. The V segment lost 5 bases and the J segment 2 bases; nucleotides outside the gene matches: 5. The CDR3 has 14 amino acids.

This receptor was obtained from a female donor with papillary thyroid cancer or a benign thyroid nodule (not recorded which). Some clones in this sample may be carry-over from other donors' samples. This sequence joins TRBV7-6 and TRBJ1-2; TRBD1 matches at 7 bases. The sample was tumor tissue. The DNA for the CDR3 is TGTGCCAGCAGCCCCCGGGGACAGAACTATGGCTACACCTTC. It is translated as CASSPRGQNYGYTF.